This entry describes one T cell receptor (beta chain). The data derive from a study of cytomegalovirus exposure and HLA in healthy donors. The PCR used 60 Vbeta and 13 Jbeta primers. Clones were sequenced by immunoSEQ multiplex PCR, and TCRdb holds only the in-frame ones, with some missing. This sample has about 150,000 clones; 78% occur once, and the top ten carry approximately 3.1%. Between the trimmed V and J ends, which lost 0 bases and 4 bases, there was a span of 9 bases. Per germline, CDR1 SGHRS and CDR2 YFSETQ. The CDR3 loop spans 14 amino acids. The receptor was isolated from a woman between 40 and 55 years old in good health and CMV-seronegative. Sequencing was done on a sample of PBMCs. The chain has TRBV5-1 and TRBJ2-3; the D gene is possibly TRBD2 (7 bases). CDR3 in amino acids: CASSLVGGPDTQYF. CDR3 nucleotide sequence: TGCGCCAGCAGCTTGGTGGGGGGGCCAGATACGCAGTATTTT.